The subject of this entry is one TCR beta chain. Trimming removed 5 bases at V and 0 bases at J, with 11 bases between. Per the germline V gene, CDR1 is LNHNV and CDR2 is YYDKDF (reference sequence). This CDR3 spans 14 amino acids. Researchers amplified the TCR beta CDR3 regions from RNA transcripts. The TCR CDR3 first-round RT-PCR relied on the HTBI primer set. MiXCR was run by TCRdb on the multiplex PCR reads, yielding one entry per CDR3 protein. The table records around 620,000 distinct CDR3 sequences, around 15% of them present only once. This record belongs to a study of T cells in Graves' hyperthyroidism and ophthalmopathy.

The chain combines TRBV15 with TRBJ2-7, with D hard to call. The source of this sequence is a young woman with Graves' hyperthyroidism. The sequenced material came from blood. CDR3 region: CATSPDVGSYEQYF. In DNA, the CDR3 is TGTGCCACCAGCCCTGATGTGGGCTCCTACGAGCAGTACTTC.